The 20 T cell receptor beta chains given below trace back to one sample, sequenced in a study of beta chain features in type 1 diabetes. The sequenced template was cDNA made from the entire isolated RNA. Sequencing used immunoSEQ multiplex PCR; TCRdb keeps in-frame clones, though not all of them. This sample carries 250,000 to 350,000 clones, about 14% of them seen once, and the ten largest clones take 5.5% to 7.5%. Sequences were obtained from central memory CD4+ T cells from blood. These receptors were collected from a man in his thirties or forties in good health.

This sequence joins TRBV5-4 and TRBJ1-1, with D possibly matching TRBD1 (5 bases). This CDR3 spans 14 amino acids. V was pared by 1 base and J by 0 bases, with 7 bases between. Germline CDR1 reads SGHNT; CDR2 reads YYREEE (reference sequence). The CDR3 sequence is CASSLQGVNTEAFF. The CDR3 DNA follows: TGTGCCAGCAGCTTGCAAGGGGTGAACACTGAAGCTTTCTTT.

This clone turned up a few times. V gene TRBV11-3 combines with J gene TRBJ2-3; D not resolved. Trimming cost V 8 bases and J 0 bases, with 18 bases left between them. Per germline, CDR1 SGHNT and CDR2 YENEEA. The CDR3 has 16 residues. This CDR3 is CASHRDRAASTDTQYF. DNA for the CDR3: TGTGCCAGCCATAGGGATAGGGCGGCTAGCACAGATACGCAGTATTTT.

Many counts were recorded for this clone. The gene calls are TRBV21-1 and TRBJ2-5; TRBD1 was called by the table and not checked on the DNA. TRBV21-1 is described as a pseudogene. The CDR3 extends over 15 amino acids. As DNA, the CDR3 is TGTGCCAGCAGCATACATAGGACAGCAGAAGAGACCCAGTACTTC. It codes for CASSIHRTAEETQYF.

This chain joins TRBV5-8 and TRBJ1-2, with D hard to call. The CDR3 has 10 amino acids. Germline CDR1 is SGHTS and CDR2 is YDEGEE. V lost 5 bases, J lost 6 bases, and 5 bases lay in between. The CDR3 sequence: CASSLNGYTF. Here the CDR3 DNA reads TGTGCCAGCAGTTTAAATGGCTACACCTTC.

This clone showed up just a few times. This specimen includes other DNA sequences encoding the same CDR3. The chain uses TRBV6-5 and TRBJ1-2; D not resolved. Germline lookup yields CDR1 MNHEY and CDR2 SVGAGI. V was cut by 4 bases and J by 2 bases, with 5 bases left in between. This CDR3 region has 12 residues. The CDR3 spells CASSLGNYGYTF. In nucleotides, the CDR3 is TGTGCCAGCAGTTTAGGGAACTATGGCTACACCTTC.

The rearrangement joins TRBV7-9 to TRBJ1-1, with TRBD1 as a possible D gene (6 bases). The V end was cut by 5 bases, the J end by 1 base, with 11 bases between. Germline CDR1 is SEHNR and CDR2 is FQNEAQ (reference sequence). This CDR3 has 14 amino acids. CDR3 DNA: TGTGCCAGCAGCCATGACAGGCCGAACACTGAAGCTTTCTTT. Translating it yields CASSHDRPNTEAFF.

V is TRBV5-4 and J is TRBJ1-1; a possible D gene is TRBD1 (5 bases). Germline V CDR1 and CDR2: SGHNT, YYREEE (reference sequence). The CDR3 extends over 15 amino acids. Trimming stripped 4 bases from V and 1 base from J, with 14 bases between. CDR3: CASSPSGTQNTEAFF. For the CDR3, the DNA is TGTGCCAGCAGCCCCTCAGGGACCCAGAACACTGAAGCTTTCTTT.

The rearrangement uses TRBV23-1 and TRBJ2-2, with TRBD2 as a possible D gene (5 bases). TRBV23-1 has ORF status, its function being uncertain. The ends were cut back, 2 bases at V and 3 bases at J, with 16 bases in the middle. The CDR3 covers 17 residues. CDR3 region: CASSQAFRARDTGELFF. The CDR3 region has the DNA TGCGCCAGCAGTCAAGCGTTTAGGGCGCGGGACACCGGGGAGCTGTTTTTT.

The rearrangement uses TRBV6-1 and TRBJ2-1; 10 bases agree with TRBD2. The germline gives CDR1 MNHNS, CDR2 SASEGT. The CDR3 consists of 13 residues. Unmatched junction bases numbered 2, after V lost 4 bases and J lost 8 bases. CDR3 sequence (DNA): TGTGCCAGCAGTGTACTAGCGGGACATGAGCAGTTCTTC. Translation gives CASSVLAGHEQFF.

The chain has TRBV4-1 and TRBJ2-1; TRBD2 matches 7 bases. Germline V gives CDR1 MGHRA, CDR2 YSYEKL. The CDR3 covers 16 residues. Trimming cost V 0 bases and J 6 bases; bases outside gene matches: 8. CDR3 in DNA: TGCGCCAGCAGCCAAGATCTGGGGGGGGATATCAATGAGCAGTTCTTC. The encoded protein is CASSQDLGGDINEQFF.

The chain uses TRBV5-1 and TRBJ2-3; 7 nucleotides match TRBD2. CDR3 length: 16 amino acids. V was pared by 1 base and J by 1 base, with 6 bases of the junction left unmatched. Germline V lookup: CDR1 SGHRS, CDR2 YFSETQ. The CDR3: CASSLWAGDGTDTQYF. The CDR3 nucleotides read TGCGCCAGCAGCTTGTGGGCGGGGGATGGCACAGATACGCAGTATTTT.

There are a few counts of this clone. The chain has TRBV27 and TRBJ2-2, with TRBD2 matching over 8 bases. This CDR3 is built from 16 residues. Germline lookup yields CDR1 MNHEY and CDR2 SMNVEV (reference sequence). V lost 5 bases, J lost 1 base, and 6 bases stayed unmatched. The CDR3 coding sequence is TGTGCCAGCAGTCCCCGGCTAGCGGGGAACACCGGGGAGCTGTTTTTT. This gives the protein CASSPRLAGNTGELFF.

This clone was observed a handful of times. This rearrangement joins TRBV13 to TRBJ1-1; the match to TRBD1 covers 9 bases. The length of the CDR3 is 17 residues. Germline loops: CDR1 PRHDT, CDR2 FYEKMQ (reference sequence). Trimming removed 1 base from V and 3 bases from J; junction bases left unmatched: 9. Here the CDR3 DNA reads TGTGCCAGCAGCTTAGTAAGGACAGGGGTTGGAGACACTGAAGCTTTCTTT. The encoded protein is CASSLVRTGVGDTEAFF.

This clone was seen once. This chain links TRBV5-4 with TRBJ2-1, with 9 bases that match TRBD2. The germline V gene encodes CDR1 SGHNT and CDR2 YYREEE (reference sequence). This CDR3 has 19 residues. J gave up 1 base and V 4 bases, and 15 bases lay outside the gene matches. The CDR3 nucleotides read TGTGCCAGCAGCAAACCCGGTGGGGCGGGAGGGAAGTCCTACAATGAGCAGTTCTTC. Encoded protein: CASSKPGGAGGKSYNEQFF.

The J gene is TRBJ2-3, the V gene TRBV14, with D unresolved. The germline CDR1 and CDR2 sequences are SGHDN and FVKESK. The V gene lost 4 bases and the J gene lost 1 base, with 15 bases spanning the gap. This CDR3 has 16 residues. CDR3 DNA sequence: TGTGCCAGCAGCCCTGATTCGGGCCTAGGCACAGATACGCAGTATTTT. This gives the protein CASSPDSGLGTDTQYF. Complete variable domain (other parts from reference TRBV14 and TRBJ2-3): EAGVTQFPSHSVIEKGQTVTLRCDPISGHDNLYWYRRVMGKEIKFLLHFVKESKQDESGMPNNRFLAERTGGTYSTLKVQPAELEDSGVYFCASSPDSGLGTDTQYFGPGTRLTVL.

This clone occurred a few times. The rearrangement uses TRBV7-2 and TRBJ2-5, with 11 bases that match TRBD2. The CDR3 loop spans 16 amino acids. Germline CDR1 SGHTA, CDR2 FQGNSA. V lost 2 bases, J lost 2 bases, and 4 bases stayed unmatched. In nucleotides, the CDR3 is TGTGCCAGCAGCTTAAATCTAGCGGGAGGTCAAGAGACCCAGTACTTC. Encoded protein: CASSLNLAGGQETQYF.

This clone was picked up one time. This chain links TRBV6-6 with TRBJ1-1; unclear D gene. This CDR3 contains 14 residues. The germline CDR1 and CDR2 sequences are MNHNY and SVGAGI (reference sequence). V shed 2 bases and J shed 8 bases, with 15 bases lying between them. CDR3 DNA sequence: TGTGCCAGCAGTTACAGAATTGGAACAGCGGAAGCTTTCTTT. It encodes CASSYRIGTAEAFF.

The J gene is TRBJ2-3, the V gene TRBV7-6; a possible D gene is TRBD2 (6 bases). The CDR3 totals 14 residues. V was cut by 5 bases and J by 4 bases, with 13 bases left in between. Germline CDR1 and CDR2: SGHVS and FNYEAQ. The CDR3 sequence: CASSQVGEADTQYF. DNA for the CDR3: TGTGCCAGCAGCCAGGTTGGGGAGGCAGATACGCAGTATTTT.

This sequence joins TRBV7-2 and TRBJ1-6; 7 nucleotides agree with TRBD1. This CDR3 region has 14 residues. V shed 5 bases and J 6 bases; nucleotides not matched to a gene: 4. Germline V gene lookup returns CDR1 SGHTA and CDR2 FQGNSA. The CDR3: CASSPGTVNSPLHF. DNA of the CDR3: TGTGCCAGCAGCCCGGGGACAGTTAATTCACCCCTCCACTTT. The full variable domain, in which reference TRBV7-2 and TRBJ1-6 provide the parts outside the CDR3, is GAGVSQSPSNKVTEKGKDVELRCDPISGHTALYWYRQSLGQGLEFLIYFQGNSAPDKSGLPSDRFSAERTGGSVSTLTIQRTQQEDSAVYLCASSPGTVNSPLHFGNGTRLTVT.

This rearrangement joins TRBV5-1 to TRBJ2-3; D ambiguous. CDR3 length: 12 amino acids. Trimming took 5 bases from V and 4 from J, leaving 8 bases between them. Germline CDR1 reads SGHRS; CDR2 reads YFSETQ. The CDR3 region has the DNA TGCGCCAGCAGACCAGACCCAGATACGCAGTATTTT. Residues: CASRPDPDTQYF. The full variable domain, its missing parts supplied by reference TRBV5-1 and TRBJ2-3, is KAGVTQTPRYLIKTRGQQVTLSCSPISGHRSVSWYQQTPGQGLQFLFEYFSETQRNKGNFPGRFSGRQFSNSRSEMNVSTLELGDSALYLCASRPDPDTQYFGPGTRLTVL.